A selection of T cell receptor beta chains follows, all from one sample in a study of metastatic and nonmetastatic thyroid tumors. MiXCR was used by TCRdb to re-call the PCR reads. The table has roughly 90,000 clones, approximately 15% seen once. Sequenced input: blood. The receptors here all came from a female donor with papillary thyroid cancer or a benign thyroid nodule (not recorded which). Some clones in this sample may be carry-over from other donors' samples. CDR3s include the opening cysteine and the closing phenylalanine or tryptophan. A D gene is named only where the DNA matches it firmly. A clone size is listed for some rows: how often the clone was seen (once, few, many), or a class if it is expanded.

v_gene,d_gene,abundance,j_gene,CDR3aa,CDR3nt
TRBV7-2,NA,NA,TRBJ1-2,CASSSGVHGYGYTF,TGTGCCAGCAGCTCTGGGGTCCATGGGTATGGCTACACCTTC
TRBV12-3/TRBV12-4,TRBD2,many,TRBJ2-3,CASSRLAGDTDTQYF,TGTGCCAGCAGTCGACTAGCGGGGGACACAGATACGCAGTATTTT
TRBV18,TRBD1,few,TRBJ2-5,CASSPNRGQETQYF,TGTGCCAGCTCACCAAACAGGGGACAAGAGACCCAGTACTTC
TRBV6-1,NA,many,TRBJ2-5,CASSGTGRETQYF,TGTGCCAGCAGTGGCACAGGGAGAGAGACCCAGTACTTC
TRBV2,NA,many,TRBJ2-3,CASRGGFHSTDTQYF,TGTGCCAGCAGGGGCGGGTTCCATAGCACAGATACGCAGTATTTT
TRBV6-1,NA,many,TRBJ2-7,CASGGAPEQYF,TGTGCCAGCGGGGGGGCACCCGAGCAGTACTTC
TRBV10-2,NA,many,TRBJ2-5,CASSRMGETQYF,TGCGCCAGCAGCCGAATGGGGGAGACCCAGTACTTC
TRBV28,TRBD1,many,TRBJ2-5,CASTRTGGGETQYF,TGTGCCAGCACTAGGACAGGGGGAGGGGAGACCCAGTACTTC
TRBV19,NA,NA,TRBJ2-3,CASSPSGGGGTDTQYF,TGTGCCAGTAGTCCCTCGGGCGGAGGTGGCACAGATACGCAGTATTTT
TRBV6-1,NA,many,TRBJ1-6,CAGQWGPSYYNSPLHF,TGTGCCGGACAATGGGGACCTAGTTACTATAATTCACCCCTCCACTTT
TRBV12-3/TRBV12-4,NA,many,TRBJ1-5,CASGTAGPSSQPQHF,TGTGCCAGCGGGACGGCAGGGCCTTCCAGTCAGCCCCAGCATTTT
TRBV11-2,NA,many,TRBJ2-7,CASSLIRQKSYEQYF,TGTGCCAGCAGCTTAATTAGACAGAAGTCCTACGAGCAGTACTTC
TRBV7-8,NA,many,TRBJ2-2,CASSLERGPGELFF,TGTGCCAGCAGCTTAGAGAGAGGGCCCGGGGAGCTGTTTTTT
TRBV29-1,NA,many,TRBJ1-4,CSVGQANEKLFF,TGCAGCGTTGGACAGGCGAATGAAAAACTGTTTTTT
TRBV5-1,NA,many,TRBJ2-7,CASSLGAETGGRYEQYF,TGCGCCAGCAGCTTGGGGGCTGAGACGGGGGGCCGGTACGAGCAGTACTTC
TRBV6-1,NA,many,TRBJ1-5,CASSTRGRNQPQHF,TGTGCCAGCAGTACCCGGGGCCGCAATCAGCCCCAGCATTTT
TRBV20-1,TRBD2,many,TRBJ2-1,CSNLERTSGNNEQFF,TGCAGCAACCTCGAAAGGACTAGCGGGAACAATGAGCAGTTCTTC
TRBV6-4,TRBD2,many,TRBJ2-1,CASSVQTSGRPNEQFF,TGTGCCAGCAGTGTCCAGACTAGCGGGCGACCCAATGAGCAGTTCTTC
TRBV29-1,NA,many,TRBJ2-7,CSVGGGWDRPSYEQYF,TGCAGCGTGGGGGGGGGTTGGGACAGACCCTCCTACGAGCAGTACTTC
TRBV6-4,NA,NA,TRBJ2-3,CASSEVQADTDTQYF,TGTGCCAGCAGTGAGGTACAGGCAGACACAGATACTCAGTATTTT
TRBV10-1,NA,many,TRBJ1-1,CASSESRAGSEAFF,TGCGCCAGCAGTGAGTCCAGGGCCGGTAGTGAAGCTTTCTTT
TRBV19,NA,many,TRBJ1-5,CASSIDLGAGQPQHF,TGTGCCAGTAGTATAGATCTGGGGGCCGGGCAGCCCCAGCATTTT
TRBV30,NA,NA,TRBJ1-1,CAWVRGCFTEAFF,TGTGCCTGGGTCCGAGGGTGCTTCACTGAAGCTTTCTTT
TRBV11-2,NA,NA,TRBJ1-6,CASSITRQDNSPLHF,TGTGCCAGCAGCATTACTCGACAGGATAATTCACCCCTCCACTTT
TRBV19,NA,many,TRBJ1-2,CASIGLHSGYGYTF,TGTGCCAGTATCGGTCTCCACAGCGGCTATGGCTACACCTTC
TRBV5-4,TRBD2,many,TRBJ2-5,CASSSGLAGGPVETQYF,TGTGCCAGCAGCTCGGGACTAGCGGGGGGGCCGGTCGAGACCCAGTACTTC
TRBV12-3/TRBV12-4,NA,many,TRBJ1-2,CASSLVRGGYTF,TGTGCCAGCAGTTTAGTAAGGGGTGGCTACACCTTC
TRBV20-1,TRBD2,many,TRBJ2-7,CSASGLAGTGKQYF,TGCAGTGCTAGTGGACTAGCGGGGACCGGCAAGCAGTACTTC
TRBV12-3/TRBV12-4,NA,many,TRBJ1-5,CASSLWTTQPQHF,TGTGCCAGCAGTCTCTGGACTACCCAGCCCCAGCATTTT
TRBV6-1,NA,many,TRBJ1-3,CASSPGHSVGIYF,TGTGCCAGCAGTCCTGGACACTCCGTTGGCATATATTTT
TRBV28,NA,many,TRBJ2-3,CASFGGGGTDTQYF,TGTGCCAGCTTTGGGGGGGGCGGCACAGATACGCAGTATTTT
TRBV18,NA,few,TRBJ2-1,CASSPPASVRNEQFF,TGTGCCAGCTCACCACCCGCCTCCGTGAGGAATGAGCAGTTCTTC
TRBV6-5,TRBD1,many,TRBJ1-2,CASSYTPGQGEGGYTF,TGTGCCAGCAGTTACACCCCCGGACAGGGGGAAGGCGGCTACACCTTC
TRBV20-1,NA,NA,TRBJ2-4,CSGVAKNIKYF,TGCAGTGGGGTTGCCAAAAACATTAAGTACTTC
TRBV5-6,TRBD1,many,TRBJ1-2,CASSHRDRGIDGYTF,TGTGCCAGCAGCCACCGGGACAGGGGGATAGATGGCTACACCTTC
TRBV3-1,NA,many,TRBJ2-1,CASSQPRGGLGRKFF,TGTGCCAGCAGCCAACCCAGGGGGGGATTGGGGAGAAAGTTCTTC
TRBV15,NA,NA,TRBJ2-5,CATLLMGLQETQYF,TGTGCCACCCTACTGATGGGGCTTCAAGAGACCCAGTACTTC
TRBV6-1,NA,NA,TRBJ1-4,CVSSEWYEKLFF,TGTGTCAGCAGTGAATGGTATGAAAAACTGTTTTTT
TRBV9,NA,NA,TRBJ1-3,CASSVGGNSGNTIYF,TGTGCCAGCAGCGTTGGGGGAAACTCTGGAAACACCATATATTTT
TRBV6-1,NA,many,TRBJ2-3,CASSLDTDTQYF,TGTGCCAGCAGTCTAGACACAGATACGCAGTATTTT
TRBV5-4,NA,many,TRBJ1-3,CASSRQGGGGNTIYF,TGTGCCAGCAGCCGGCAGGGTGGTGGTGGAAACACCATATATTTT
TRBV7-2,TRBD2,many,TRBJ2-5,CASSPRGVETQYF,TGTGCCAGCAGCCCACGGGGGGTTGAGACCCAGTACTTC
TRBV6-2/TRBV6-3,NA,many,TRBJ1-2,CASRRPGAPLGYTF,TGTGCCAGCAGACGACCAGGGGCCCCTCTTGGCTACACCTTC
TRBV28,TRBD1,many,TRBJ2-7,CASSRTGPFYEQYF,TGTGCCAGCAGTCGGACAGGACCATTCTACGAGCAGTACTTC
TRBV11-3,NA,once,TRBJ2-7,CASSFLSGASYEQYF,TGTGCCAGCAGCTTTCTTTCGGGGGCCTCCTACGAGCAGTACTTC
TRBV7-2,NA,many,TRBJ1-1,CASSLARGGSTEAFF,TGTGCCAGCAGCTTAGCCCGAGGGGGTAGTACTGAAGCTTTCTTT
TRBV20-1,NA,NA,TRBJ1-2,CSASTRSAGNYGYTF,TGCAGTGCTAGTACCCGGTCAGCGGGGAACTATGGCTACACCTTC
TRBV20-1,NA,many,TRBJ1-5,CSARTGGGNQPQHF,TGCAGTGCTCGAACGGGGGGCGGCAATCAGCCCCAGCATTTT
TRBV6-1,NA,few,TRBJ2-6,CASSEGGSGANVLTF,TGTGCCAGCAGTGAAGGGGGCTCTGGGGCCAACGTCCTGACTTTC
TRBV6-2/TRBV6-3,NA,many,TRBJ2-5,CASSYPVGVEETQYF,TGTGCCAGCAGTTACCCCGTGGGAGTAGAAGAGACCCAGTACTTC
TRBV5-5,TRBD1,many,TRBJ1-2,CASSLDDRGNGYTF,TGTGCCAGCAGCTTAGACGACAGGGGGAATGGCTACACCTTC
TRBV9,NA,many,TRBJ1-6,CASSVGSPGGSPLHF,TGTGCCAGCAGCGTAGGTTCCCCGGGGGGTTCACCCCTCCACTTT